This entry features one T cell receptor beta chain sequence. In germline, CDR1 is SGHVS, CDR2 FNYEAQ. The germline V and J ends were trimmed by 4 bases and 8 bases, with 8 bases remaining between them. The CDR3 is made up of 11 amino acids. Described time point: pre-treatment sample, taken before nivolumab and TIL therapy. The tumor samples were excised metastases, mostly pleural nodules or supraclavicular lymph nodes. Adults with stage 4 NSCLC were enrolled in a phase I trial. This was the immunoSEQ v3 assay. The table came from immunoSEQ multiplex PCR; TCRdb's copy has only in-frame clones and leaves some out. The sample shows approximately 87,000 clones, 65% of them seen only once. The data are from a study of TIL therapy for anti-PD-1-resistant metastatic lung cancer.

The clonotype originates from a person aged 25 to 85 with non-small cell lung cancer. This chain links TRBV7-6 with TRBJ1-2; D is uncertain. The sample in question was tumor tissue, obtained at baseline. Here the CDR3 DNA reads TGTGCCAGCAGCTCGGGGTTCGGCTACACCTTC. This codes for CASSSGFGYTF.